Following are 25 T cell receptor beta chains from one sample sequenced in a study of T cells in Graves' hyperthyroidism and ophthalmopathy. RNA transcripts gave rise to amplified TCR beta CDR3 regions. Initially, a first-round RT-PCR of the TCR CDR3 employed the HTBI primer set. One entry per CDR3 protein, called by TCRdb with MiXCR from the multiplex PCR reads. The profile shows some 500,000 distinct CDR3 sequences, roughly 15% of them singletons. Sequenced sample: blood. These receptors were obtained from a woman in her 30s with Graves' ophthalmopathy.

This clonotype was detected only a few times. The V and J genes are TRBV6-2 or TRBV6-3 and TRBJ2-7, with 7 positions matching TRBD1. This CDR3 is built from 17 residues. The V gene's germline CDR1 is MNHEY and CDR2 SVGEGT. With 5 bases clipped from V and 4 bases from J, the junction kept 17 bases outside the gene matches. In nucleotides, the CDR3 is TGTGCCAGCAGTACCCTATACCGGGACAGCCAGACTTACGAGCAGTACTTC. Translating it yields CASSTLYRDSQTYEQYF.

This clonotype has a count of ten or more. This rearrangement joins TRBV13 to TRBJ1-1; 7 nucleotides match TRBD1. Germline values: CDR1 PRHDT, CDR2 FYEKMQ (reference sequence). The V gene end was trimmed by 5 bases and the J gene end by 2 bases; junction bases not matched to a gene: 11. The CDR3 contains 16 residues. The DNA of the CDR3 is TGTGCCAGCAGCCCCTACGGACAGGCGATTAACACTGAAGCTTTCTTT. Translated: CASSPYGQAINTEAFF.

This clonotype was detected a few times. The rearrangement uses TRBV7-9 and TRBJ2-1; 14 positions match TRBD2. V lost 5 bases and J lost 5; bases outside the gene matches: 5. Per germline, CDR1 SEHNR and CDR2 FQNEAQ (reference sequence). CDR3 length: 16 residues. CDR3 loop: CASSTEGLAGDNEQFF. DNA for the CDR3: TGTGCCAGCAGCACCGAGGGACTAGCGGGAGACAATGAGCAGTTCTTC.

The chain couples TRBV2 to TRBJ1-5; 12 nucleotides line up with TRBD1. The CDR3 is 15 residues long. CDR1 is SNHLY and CDR2 is FYNNEI in the germline V gene. V lost 10 bases, J lost 6 bases, and 10 bases stayed unmatched. CDR3 DNA: TGTGCCACCTCCGGTTGGGACAGGGGGCCTCAGCCCCAGCATTTT. It yields the protein CATSGWDRGPQPQHF.

This clonotype was recorded a few times. This clone may be a read error of a much larger clone one base away. The chain has TRBV2 and TRBJ2-2, with D hard to call. V lost 4 bases to trimming and J lost 17 bases, with 20 bases between them. This CDR3 is built from 13 residues. In germline, CDR1 is SNHLY, CDR2 FYNNEI. CDR3 DNA sequence: TGTGCCAGCAGTGGAGCCTCGTTTGACCGAACTTTTTTT. Encoded protein: CASSGASFDRTFF.

A note on this clonotype: Just one base apart from a much larger clone, this may be a read error. This chain uses TRBV7-9 with TRBJ2-7; 7 bases agree with TRBD1. J was trimmed by 3 bases and V by 1 base; bases with no gene match: 3. This CDR3 is 14 amino acids long. Looked up from germline, CDR1 is SEHNR and CDR2 is FQNEAQ (reference sequence). The DNA of the CDR3 is TGTGCCAGCAGCTTAGGGGACAGCTACTACGAGCAGTACTTC. Protein sequence: CASSLGDSYYEQYF.

This clonotype occurred many times. The V call is TRBV20-1, the J call TRBJ2-7; 8 bases align to TRBD1. Germline trimming cut 1 base from V and 2 bases from J; bases unmatched to any gene: 4. CDR1 and CDR2 (germline): DFQATT, SNEGSKA (reference sequence). The CDR3 has 14 amino acids. The CDR3 sequence: CSARGQGIPYEQYF. The CDR3 coding sequence is TGCAGTGCTAGAGGACAGGGGATCCCCTACGAGCAGTACTTC.

This clonotype was found many times. V gene TRBV3-1 combines with J gene TRBJ2-7; D not certain. CDR1 is LGHDT, CDR2 YNNKEL, per germline (reference sequence). V was clipped by 5 bases and J by 6 bases, with 8 bases between them. There are 11 residues in the CDR3. The CDR3 is CASSAKAEQYF. CDR3 in DNA: TGTGCCAGCAGCGCCAAGGCCGAGCAGTACTTC.

This clonotype was recorded a few times. J is TRBJ2-6 and V is TRBV5-1, with 9 positions matching TRBD1. The CDR3 has 18 amino acids. Trimming cost V 2 bases and J 0 bases; bases outside gene matches: 6. Germline V gives CDR1 SGHRS, CDR2 YFSETQ. The CDR3 is CASSFITGGASGANVLTF. DNA for the CDR3: TGCGCCAGCAGCTTTATCACAGGGGGCGCCTCTGGGGCCAACGTCCTGACTTTC.

The chain carries TRBV9 and TRBJ2-6; the D is unclear. There are 16 residues in the CDR3. CDR1 SGDLS and CDR2 YYNGEE come from the germline V gene. The V gene lost 1 base and the J gene lost 1 base, with 9 bases spanning the gap. CDR3 loop: CASSVNTVSGANVLTF. The DNA for the CDR3 is TGTGCCAGCAGCGTAAATACCGTATCTGGGGCCAACGTCCTGACTTTC.

There are many counts of this clonotype. The chain uses TRBV20-1 and TRBJ2-1; D perhaps matches TRBD1 (6 bases). The CDR3 contains 15 residues. Germline V gives CDR1 DFQATT, CDR2 SNEGSKA (reference sequence). Trimming took off 0 bases at V and 7 bases at J, with 16 bases between the two ends. CDR3 sequence reads: CSARDVGAPVNEQFF. CDR3 in DNA: TGCAGTGCTAGAGATGTGGGGGCCCCGGTGAATGAGCAGTTCTTC.

The V call is TRBV2, the J call TRBJ2-5, with 10 bases lining up with TRBD2. The V segment lost 8 bases and the J segment 2 bases; nucleotides outside the gene matches: 11. There are 16 residues in the CDR3. Germline V lookup: CDR1 SNHLY, CDR2 FYNNEI. CDR3 nucleotide sequence: TGTGCCAGCGATTCTATAGCGGGAGGACCTCAAGAGACCCAGTACTTC. Its protein product is CASDSIAGGPQETQYF. The full variable domain, its missing parts supplied by reference TRBV2 and TRBJ2-5, is EPEVTQTPSHQVTQMGQEVILRCVPISNHLYFYWYRQILGQKVEFLVSFYNNEISEKSEIFDDQFSVERPDGSNFTLKIRSTKLEDSAMYFCASDSIAGGPQETQYFGPGTRLLVL.

This clonotype appeared a few times. The chain recombines TRBV6-2 or TRBV6-3 with TRBJ1-1, with TRBD1 matching 9 bases. The ends lost 6 bases at V and 13 bases at J; junction bases unmatched: 6. This CDR3 contains 11 residues. Germline assignment: CDR1 MNHEY and CDR2 SVGEGT. CDR3 coding DNA: TGTGCCAGCAGGGGACAGGGAAGGGATTTCTTT. Translated, it gives CASRGQGRDFF.

The chain links TRBV10-2 to TRBJ2-7, with 8 bases matching TRBD2. The CDR3 totals 16 residues. Germline values: CDR1 WSHSY, CDR2 SAAADI. J was trimmed by 3 bases and V by 3 bases; bases with no gene match: 10. The CDR3 DNA sequence: TGCGCCAGCAGTGACTTGGGAAGCGGGAGAAACTACGAGCAGTACTTC. This gives the protein CASSDLGSGRNYEQYF.

This clonotype was recorded at least ten times. The chain combines TRBV28 with TRBJ1-2; no firm D call. Germline V gene sequence: CDR1 MDHEN, CDR2 SYDVKM. This CDR3 comprises 14 residues. Between the trimmed V and J ends, which lost 7 bases and 4 bases, there was a span of 16 bases. The CDR3 sequence is CASTPSGRTYGYTF. CDR3 nucleotides: TGTGCCAGCACCCCCTCGGGCAGGACCTATGGCTACACCTTC.

This clonotype was found a few times. The chain uses TRBV27 and TRBJ2-7; a possible D gene is TRBD1 (6 bases). V was trimmed by 5 bases and J by 0 bases, leaving 11 bases between them. Germline V gives CDR1 MNHEY, CDR2 SMNVEV (reference sequence). The CDR3 is 14 amino acids. The DNA for the CDR3 is TGTGCCAGCAGTATAACAGGGCCCTCCTACGAGCAGTACTTC. Its translation is CASSITGPSYEQYF.

This clonotype has at least ten counts. This chain joins TRBV28 and TRBJ2-1, with D possibly matching TRBD2 (6 bases). Per germline, CDR1 MDHEN and CDR2 SYDVKM. V was trimmed by 6 bases and J by 1 base, leaving 16 bases between them. This CDR3 region has 16 residues. The CDR3 reads CASRKTSRLSYNEQFF. As DNA, the CDR3 is TGTGCCAGCAGAAAGACTAGTCGCCTTTCCTACAATGAGCAGTTCTTC.

This clonotype was seen many times. V and J are TRBV6-2 or TRBV6-3 and TRBJ2-7; TRBD2 is a possible D gene (5 bases). V was clipped by 6 bases and J by 0 bases, with 15 bases between them. Germline V lookup: CDR1 MNHEY, CDR2 SVGEGT. The CDR3 is 15 amino acids. CDR3 in DNA: TGTGCCAGCAGCCCCTTCCGCGGGTCCTCCTACGAGCAGTACTTC. Translating gives CASSPFRGSSYEQYF.

This clonotype appeared a single time. The J gene is TRBJ2-7, the V gene TRBV27; D gene ambiguous. Per germline, CDR1 MNHEY and CDR2 SMNVEV (reference sequence). Trimming took off 0 bases at V and 9 bases at J, with 12 bases between the two ends. The CDR3 length is 13 residues. CDR3 protein: CASSLSSRAGQYF. In DNA form, the CDR3 reads TGTGCCAGCAGTTTATCGTCAAGGGCTGGGCAGTACTTC.

Details on this clonotype: A much larger clone differs from this one at a single base, so this may be a read error. The V call is TRBV2, the J call TRBJ2-7, with a tentative D call TRBD2 (5 bases). Germline V gives CDR1 SNHLY, CDR2 FYNNEI. CDR3 length equals 12 residues. The CDR3 DNA sequence: TGTGTCAGCAGTGACGGGATCTACGAGCAGTACTTC. Its protein is CVSSDGIYEQYF.

This clonotype was counted at least ten times. The chain combines TRBV28 with TRBJ1-1, with TRBD1 identical over 7 bases. The germline V gene encodes CDR1 MDHEN and CDR2 SYDVKM. J lost 4 bases, V lost 6 bases, and 8 bases had no gene match. There are 14 residues in the CDR3. CDR3 loop: CASRDDRASTEAFF. In nucleotides, the CDR3 is TGTGCCAGCAGGGACGACAGGGCGAGCACTGAAGCTTTCTTT.

This clonotype was counted a few times. The chain employs TRBV27 and TRBJ2-7; the D call may be TRBD1 or TRBD2 (5 bases each). CDR3 length: 14 residues. The V gene lost 5 bases and the J gene lost 2 bases, with 13 bases spanning the gap. Germline V gene sequence: CDR1 MNHEY, CDR2 SMNVEV (reference sequence). CDR3 amino acids: CASSRDGITYEQYF. The CDR3 region has the DNA TGTGCCAGCAGTCGGGACGGAATTACCTACGAGCAGTACTTC.

This clonotype came up a few times. The chain recombines TRBV29-1 with TRBJ2-1, with D perhaps TRBD1 (6 bases). CDR3 length: 15 amino acids. Germline values: CDR1 SQVTM, CDR2 ANQGSEA. V was shortened by 1 base and J by 7 bases, with 17 bases between the two germline ends. The CDR3 reads CSVEGQGLRLNEQFF. The CDR3 bases are TGCAGCGTTGAAGGGCAGGGGCTAAGGCTTAATGAGCAGTTCTTC.

This clonotype was detected many times. V gene TRBV11-2 combines with J gene TRBJ1-6; D gene unclear. The length of the CDR3 is 15 residues. Germline CDR1 SGHAT, CDR2 FQNNGV. With 2 bases removed from V and 9 bases from J, the gap between germline ends came to 14 bases. This CDR3 reads CASSLLGAKASPLHF. In DNA form, the CDR3 reads TGTGCCAGCAGCTTACTGGGAGCGAAAGCTTCACCCCTCCACTTT.

V and J are TRBV12-3 or TRBV12-4 and TRBJ1-2; D call uncertain. V lost 2 bases, J lost 3 bases, and 7 bases lay in between. This CDR3 contains 13 residues. As DNA, the CDR3 is TGTGCCAGCAGTTTACAGTTTCACTATGGCTACACCTTC. Amino acids: CASSLQFHYGYTF.